This T cell receptor (beta chain) came from a study of cytomegalovirus exposure and HLA in healthy donors. Study-level background: The early release's HLA-typed donors yielded some 85 million unique TCRs. Findings and caveats of the study: In an earlier analysis, about 87% or about 30%: the productive usage of most TCR beta V segments.

V dropped 7 bases and J dropped 6 bases, with 10 bases sitting between them. The CDR3 consists of 13 residues. From germline, CDR1 is MNHNS and CDR2 SASEGT. In the PCR, 60 Vbeta and 13 Jbeta primers were used. The assay was immunoSEQ multiplex PCR, and TCRdb's table has in-frame clones only and misses some. The repertoire holds 85,000 to 100,000 clones, with 75% to 80% as singletons. Comment on this clone: Antigen unknown.

The source is a woman aged 40 to 50 in good health and CMV-seronegative. This sequence joins TRBV6-1 and TRBJ1-6, with D perhaps TRBD1 (6 bases). The sample taken for sequencing was PBMCs. CDR3 region: CASNGGFNSPLHF. The CDR3 coding sequence is TGTGCCAGCAATGGGGGCTTTAATTCACCCCTCCACTTT.